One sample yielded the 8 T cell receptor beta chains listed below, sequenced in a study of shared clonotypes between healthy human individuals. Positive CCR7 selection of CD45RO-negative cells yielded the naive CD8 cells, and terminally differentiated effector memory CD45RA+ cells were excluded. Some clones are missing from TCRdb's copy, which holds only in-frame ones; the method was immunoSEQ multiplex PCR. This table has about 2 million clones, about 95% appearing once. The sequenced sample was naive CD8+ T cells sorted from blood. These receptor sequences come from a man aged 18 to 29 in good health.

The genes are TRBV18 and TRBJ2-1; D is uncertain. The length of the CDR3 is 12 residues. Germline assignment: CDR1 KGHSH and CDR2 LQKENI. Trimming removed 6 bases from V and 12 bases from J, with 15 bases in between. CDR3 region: CASSGYELGQFF. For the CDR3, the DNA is TGTGCCAGCTCGGGTTATGAGCTGGGGCAGTTCTTC.

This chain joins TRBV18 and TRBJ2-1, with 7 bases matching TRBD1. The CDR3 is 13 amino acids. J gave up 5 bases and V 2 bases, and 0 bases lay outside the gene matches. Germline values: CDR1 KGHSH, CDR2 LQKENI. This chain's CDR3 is CASSPGTDNEQFF. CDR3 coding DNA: TGTGCCAGCTCACCAGGGACAGACAATGAGCAGTTCTTC.

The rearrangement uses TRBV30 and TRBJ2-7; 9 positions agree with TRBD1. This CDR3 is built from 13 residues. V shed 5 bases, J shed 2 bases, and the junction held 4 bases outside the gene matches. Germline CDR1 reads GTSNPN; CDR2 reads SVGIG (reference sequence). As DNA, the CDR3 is TGTGCCTGGCGACAGGGGGGGACCTACGAGCAGTACTTC. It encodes CAWRQGGTYEQYF.

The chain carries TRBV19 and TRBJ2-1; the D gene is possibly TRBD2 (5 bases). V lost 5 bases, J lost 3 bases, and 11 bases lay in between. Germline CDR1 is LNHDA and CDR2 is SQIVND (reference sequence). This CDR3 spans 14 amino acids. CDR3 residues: CASSAGVNYNEQFF. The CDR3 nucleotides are TGTGCCAGTAGTGCCGGGGTGAACTACAATGAGCAGTTCTTC.

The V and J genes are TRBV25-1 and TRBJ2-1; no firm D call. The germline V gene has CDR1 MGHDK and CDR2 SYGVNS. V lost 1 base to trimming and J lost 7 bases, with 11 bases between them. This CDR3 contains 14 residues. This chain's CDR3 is CASSEFRAGNEQFF. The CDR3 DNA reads TGTGCCAGCAGTGAATTTAGGGCAGGTAATGAGCAGTTCTTC. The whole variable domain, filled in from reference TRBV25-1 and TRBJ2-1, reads EADIYQTPRYLVIGTGKKITLECSQTMGHDKMYWYQQDPGMELHLIHYSYGVNSTEKGDLSSESTVSRIRTEHFPLTLESARPSHTSQYLCASSEFRAGNEQFFGPGTRLTVL.

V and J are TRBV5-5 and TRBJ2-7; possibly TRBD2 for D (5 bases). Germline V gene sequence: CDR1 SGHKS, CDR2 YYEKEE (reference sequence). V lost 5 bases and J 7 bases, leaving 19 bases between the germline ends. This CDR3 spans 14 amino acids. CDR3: CASSSPMREGEQYF. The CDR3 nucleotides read TGTGCCAGCAGTAGTCCCATGAGGGAAGGAGAGCAGTACTTC.

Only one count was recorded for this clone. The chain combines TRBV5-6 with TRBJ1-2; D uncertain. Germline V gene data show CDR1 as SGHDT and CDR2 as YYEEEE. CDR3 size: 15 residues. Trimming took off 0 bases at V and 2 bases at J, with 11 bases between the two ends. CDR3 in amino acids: CASSLAVAMNYGYTF. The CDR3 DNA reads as TGTGCCAGCAGCTTGGCCGTGGCGATGAACTATGGCTACACCTTC.

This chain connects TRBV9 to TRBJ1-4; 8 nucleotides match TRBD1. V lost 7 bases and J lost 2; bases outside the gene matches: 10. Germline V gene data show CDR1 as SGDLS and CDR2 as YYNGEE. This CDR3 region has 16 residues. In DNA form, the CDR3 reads TGTGCCAGCGGGGAGGACAGGGACTCTACTAATGAAAAACTGTTTTTT. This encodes CASGEDRDSTNEKLFF.